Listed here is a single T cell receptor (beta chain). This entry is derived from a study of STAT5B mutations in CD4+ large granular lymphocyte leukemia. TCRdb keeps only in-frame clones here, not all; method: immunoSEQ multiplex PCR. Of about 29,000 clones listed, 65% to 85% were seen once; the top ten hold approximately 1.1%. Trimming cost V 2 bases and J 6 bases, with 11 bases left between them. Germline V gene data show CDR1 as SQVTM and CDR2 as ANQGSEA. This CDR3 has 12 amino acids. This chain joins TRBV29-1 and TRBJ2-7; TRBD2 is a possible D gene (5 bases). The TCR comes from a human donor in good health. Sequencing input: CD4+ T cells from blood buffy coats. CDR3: CSVEWLAGEQYF. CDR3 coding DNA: TGCAGCGTTGAATGGCTAGCCGGCGAGCAGTACTTC.